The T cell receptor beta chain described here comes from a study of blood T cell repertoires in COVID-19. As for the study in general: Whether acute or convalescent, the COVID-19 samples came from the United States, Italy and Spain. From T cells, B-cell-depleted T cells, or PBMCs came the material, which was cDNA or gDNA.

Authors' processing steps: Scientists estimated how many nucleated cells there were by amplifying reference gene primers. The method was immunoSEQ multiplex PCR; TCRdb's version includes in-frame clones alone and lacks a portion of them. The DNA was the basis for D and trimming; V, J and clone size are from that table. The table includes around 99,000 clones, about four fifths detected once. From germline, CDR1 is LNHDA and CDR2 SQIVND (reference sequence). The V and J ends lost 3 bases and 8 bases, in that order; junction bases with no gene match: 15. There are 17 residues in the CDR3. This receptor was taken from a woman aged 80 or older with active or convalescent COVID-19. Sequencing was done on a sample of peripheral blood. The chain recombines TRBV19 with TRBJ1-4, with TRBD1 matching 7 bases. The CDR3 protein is CASSMGQGVRMAEKLFF. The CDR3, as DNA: TGTGCCAGTAGTATGGGCCAGGGGGTTCGTATGGCGGAAAAACTGTTTTTT. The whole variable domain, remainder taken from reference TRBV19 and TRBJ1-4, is DGGITQSPKYLFRKEGQNVTLSCEQNLNHDAMYWYRQDPGQGLRLIYYSQIVNDFQKGDIAEGYSVSREKKESFPLTVTSAQKNPTAFYLCASSMGQGVRMAEKLFFGSGTQLSVL.